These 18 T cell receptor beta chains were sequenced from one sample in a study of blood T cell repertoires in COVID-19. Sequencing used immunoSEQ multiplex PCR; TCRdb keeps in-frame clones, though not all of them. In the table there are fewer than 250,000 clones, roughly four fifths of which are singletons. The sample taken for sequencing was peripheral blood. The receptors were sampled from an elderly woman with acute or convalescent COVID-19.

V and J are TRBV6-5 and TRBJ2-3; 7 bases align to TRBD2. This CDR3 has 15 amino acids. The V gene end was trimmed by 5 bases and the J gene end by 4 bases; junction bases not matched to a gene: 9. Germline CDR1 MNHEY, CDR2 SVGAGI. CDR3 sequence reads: CASSKRRELPDTQYF. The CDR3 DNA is TGTGCCAGCAGTAAGCGGCGGGAGCTCCCAGATACGCAGTATTTT.

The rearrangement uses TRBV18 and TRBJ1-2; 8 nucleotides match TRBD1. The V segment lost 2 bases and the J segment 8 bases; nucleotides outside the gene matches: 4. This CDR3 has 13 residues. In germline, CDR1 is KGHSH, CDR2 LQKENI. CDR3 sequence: CASSPGQGSGYTF. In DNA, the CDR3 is TGTGCCAGCTCACCAGGACAGGGTAGCGGCTACACCTTC.

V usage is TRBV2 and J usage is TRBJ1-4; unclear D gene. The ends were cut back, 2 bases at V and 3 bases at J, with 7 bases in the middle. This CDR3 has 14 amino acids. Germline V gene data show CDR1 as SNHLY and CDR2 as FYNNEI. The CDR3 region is CASSEQVANEKLFF. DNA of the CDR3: TGTGCCAGCAGTGAACAGGTGGCTAATGAAAAACTGTTTTTT.

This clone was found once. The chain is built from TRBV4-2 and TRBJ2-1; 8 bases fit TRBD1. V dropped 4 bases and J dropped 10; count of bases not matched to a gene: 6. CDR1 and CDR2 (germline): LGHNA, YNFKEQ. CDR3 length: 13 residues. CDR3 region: CASSPDRVWEQFF. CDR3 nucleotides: TGTGCCAGCAGCCCGGACAGGGTCTGGGAGCAGTTCTTC.

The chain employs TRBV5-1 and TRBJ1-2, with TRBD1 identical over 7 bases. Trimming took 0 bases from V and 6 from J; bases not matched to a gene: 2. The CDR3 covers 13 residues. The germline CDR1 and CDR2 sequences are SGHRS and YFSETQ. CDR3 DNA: TGCGCCAGCAGCTTGGGACAGGGCAATGGCTACACCTTC. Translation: CASSLGQGNGYTF.

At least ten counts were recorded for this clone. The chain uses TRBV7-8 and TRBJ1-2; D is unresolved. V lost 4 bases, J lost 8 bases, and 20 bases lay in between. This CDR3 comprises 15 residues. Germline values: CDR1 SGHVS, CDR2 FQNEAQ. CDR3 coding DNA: TGTGCCAGCAGCTACCCTCAGAAGGATGGAGGAGGCTACACCTTC. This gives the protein CASSYPQKDGGGYTF.

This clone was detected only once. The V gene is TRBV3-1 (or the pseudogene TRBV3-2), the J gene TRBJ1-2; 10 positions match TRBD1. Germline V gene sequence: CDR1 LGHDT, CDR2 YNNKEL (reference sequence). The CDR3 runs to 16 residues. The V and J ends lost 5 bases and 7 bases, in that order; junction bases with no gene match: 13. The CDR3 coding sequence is TGTGCCAGCAGCTCCCGGGACAGGGGAATAATGTTTGGCTACACCTTC. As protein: CASSSRDRGIMFGYTF.

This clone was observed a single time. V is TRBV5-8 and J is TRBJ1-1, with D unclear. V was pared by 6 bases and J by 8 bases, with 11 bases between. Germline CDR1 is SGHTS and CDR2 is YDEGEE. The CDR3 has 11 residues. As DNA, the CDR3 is TGTGCCAGCACTATGATAAAAGAAGCTTTCTTT. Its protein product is CASTMIKEAFF.

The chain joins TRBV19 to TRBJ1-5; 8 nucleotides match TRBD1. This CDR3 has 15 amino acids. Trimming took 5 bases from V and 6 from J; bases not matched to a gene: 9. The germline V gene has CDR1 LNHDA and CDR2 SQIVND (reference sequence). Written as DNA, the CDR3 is TGTGCCAGTAGTGCCCAACAGGGGGGTGTTCAGCCCCAGCATTTT. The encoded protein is CASSAQQGGVQPQHF.

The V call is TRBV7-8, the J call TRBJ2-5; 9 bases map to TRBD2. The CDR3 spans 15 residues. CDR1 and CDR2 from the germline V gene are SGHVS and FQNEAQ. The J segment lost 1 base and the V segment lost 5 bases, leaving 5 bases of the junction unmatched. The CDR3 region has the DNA TGTGCCAGCAGCCGATGGCGGGGGGGCCAAGAGACCCAGTACTTC. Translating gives CASSRWRGGQETQYF.

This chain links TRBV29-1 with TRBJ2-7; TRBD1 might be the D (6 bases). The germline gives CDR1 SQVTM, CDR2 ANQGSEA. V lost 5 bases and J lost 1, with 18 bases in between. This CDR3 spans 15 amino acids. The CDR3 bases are TGCAGCGTTTCCTCTACGACGGGGACATCCTACGAGCAGTACTTC. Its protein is CSVSSTTGTSYEQYF.

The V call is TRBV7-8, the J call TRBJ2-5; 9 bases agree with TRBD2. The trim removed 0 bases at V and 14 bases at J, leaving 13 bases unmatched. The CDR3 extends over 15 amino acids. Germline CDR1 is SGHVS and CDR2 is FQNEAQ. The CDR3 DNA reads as TGTGCCAGCAGCTTAGCGGATAGCGGGGGCTACGGAAGTTACTTC. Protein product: CASSLADSGGYGSYF.

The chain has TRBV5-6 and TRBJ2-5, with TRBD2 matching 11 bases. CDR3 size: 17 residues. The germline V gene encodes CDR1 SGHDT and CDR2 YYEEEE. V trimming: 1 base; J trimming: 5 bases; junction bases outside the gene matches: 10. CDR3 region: CASSLRGLAVGAETQYF. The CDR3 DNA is TGTGCCAGCAGCTTGAGGGGACTAGCGGTCGGGGCGGAGACCCAGTACTTC.

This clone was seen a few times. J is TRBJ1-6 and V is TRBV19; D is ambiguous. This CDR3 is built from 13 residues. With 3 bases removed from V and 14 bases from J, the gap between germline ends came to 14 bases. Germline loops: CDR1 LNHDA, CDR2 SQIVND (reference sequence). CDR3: CASSIRALGALHF. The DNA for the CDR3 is TGTGCCAGTAGTATTAGGGCACTCGGGGCCCTCCACTTT.

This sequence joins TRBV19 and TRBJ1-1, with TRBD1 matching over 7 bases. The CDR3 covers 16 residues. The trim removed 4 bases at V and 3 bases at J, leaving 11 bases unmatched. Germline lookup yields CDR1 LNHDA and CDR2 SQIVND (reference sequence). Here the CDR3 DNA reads TGTGCCAGTAGTACCTTACAGGGTCAGGGGGACACTGAAGCTTTCTTT. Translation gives CASSTLQGQGDTEAFF. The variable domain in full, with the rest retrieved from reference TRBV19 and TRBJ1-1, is DGGITQSPKYLFRKEGQNVTLSCEQNLNHDAMYWYRQDPGQGLRLIYYSQIVNDFQKGDIAEGYSVSREKKESFPLTVTSAQKNPTAFYLCASSTLQGQGDTEAFFGQGTRLTVV.

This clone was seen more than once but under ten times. The CDR3 DNA follows: TGTGCCAGCAGCCAGCCGGGACAGGGAAATCCCTACGAGCAGTACTTC. Translated: CASSQPGQGNPYEQYF. The rearrangement joins TRBV7-2 to TRBJ2-7, with 9 bases aligning to TRBD1. Germline V gene sequence: CDR1 SGHTA, CDR2 FQGNSA. The V segment lost 5 bases and the J segment 2 bases; nucleotides outside the gene matches: 10. The CDR3 consists of 16 residues.

CDR3 sequence (DNA): TGTGCCAGCAGCTTAGTCCAGCGGGGGGCAGATACGCAGTATTTT. Protein sequence: CASSLVQRGADTQYF. The chain joins TRBV7-2 to TRBJ2-3; 9 bases align to TRBD2. Germline V CDR1 and CDR2: SGHTA, FQGNSA. Trimming removed 1 base from V and 4 bases from J; junction bases left unmatched: 3. This CDR3 has 15 residues.

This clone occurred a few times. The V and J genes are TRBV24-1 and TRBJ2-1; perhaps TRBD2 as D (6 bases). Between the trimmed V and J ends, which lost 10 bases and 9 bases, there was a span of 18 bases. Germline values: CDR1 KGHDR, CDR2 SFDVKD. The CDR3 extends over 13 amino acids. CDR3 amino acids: CATRSRGRGEQFF. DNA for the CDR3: TGTGCCACAAGATCCCGCGGGCGGGGTGAGCAGTTCTTC.